This TCR beta chain was identified in a study of technical replicates of blood from several donors. Measured with immunoSEQ multiplex PCR; TCRdb has only the in-frame clones, and not every one. This sample yields 68,000 or so clones, of which just over 90% are seen a single time; 4.7% belongs to the top ten. V gave up 10 bases and J gave up 2 bases, with 13 bases separating them. The CDR3 covers 13 residues. Germline V gene sequence: CDR1 MNHNS, CDR2 SASEGT. The chain joins TRBV6-1 to TRBJ2-3, with D uncertain. The source material was PBMCs. This clonotype was sampled from a human donor in good health. Some clones in this sample may be carry-over from other donors' samples. The CDR3: CAIGEAYTDTQYF. The CDR3 DNA sequence: TGTGCCATAGGTGAAGCGTACACAGATACGCAGTATTTT.